Below, 26 T cell receptor delta chains from the same sample are listed, as sequenced in a study of gamma-delta T cells after stem cell transplantation (dated by TCRdb to the mid-2010s). Library preparation used RT-PCR. Sequenced on an Illumina MiSeq. TCRdb recomputed clones from the public reads with CATT; identical DNA rows were then combined. This sample lists a few thousand delta-chain clones; around 1.9% were detected once. The top ten constitute approximately 19% of the sample. The sample consisted of gamma-delta T cells. Source of these receptors: a human donor. It is not recorded whose cells these are; they may come from a transplant donor.

Regarding this clone: This may come from a read error, since a much larger clone is one base off. It is unclear where the CDR3 begins or ends on the DNA, so no DNA is shown, and the CDR3 is as TCRdb lists it. The V gene is TRAV29/DV5, the J gene TRDJ1; TRDD3, the D gene given by the table, was not confirmed from the DNA. CDR1 is NSMFDY, CDR2 ISSIKDK, per germline. From its first to its last residue, the CDR3 has 19 amino acids. The chain's CDR3 is CSVLLCSTSSRLGDRALIF.

A remark on this clone: TCRdb has a much larger clone's protein, which differs at residue 8 from the translation of this DNA, likely because of a read error; what is shown is the protein translated from the DNA. The V and J genes are TRDV2 and TRDJ1; D unclear. V was clipped by 6 bases and J by 3 bases, with 16 bases between them. Germline V lookup: CDR1 GEAIGNYY, CDR2 EKD. This CDR3 has 14 amino acids. The CDR3 loop is CACFPLLRSDKLIF. DNA for the CDR3: TGTGCCTGTTTTCCGTTACTGAGGTCCGATAAACTCATCTTT.

Turning to this clone: TCRdb records a much larger clone's protein for this DNA, with a difference at residue 3 that likely arises from a read error; the protein given is the translation of the DNA. The rearrangement joins TRDV2 to TRDJ1, with D unresolved. Germline loops: CDR1 GEAIGNYY, CDR2 EKD. This CDR3 is 16 amino acids long. CDR3 sequence: CAYDLVPGSNTDKLIF. Written as DNA, the CDR3 is TGTGCCTATGACCTCGTACCCGGCTCGAACACCGATAAACTCATCTTT.

At least ten counts were recorded for this clone. A much more abundant neighbour one base away suggests this may be a read error. The chain recombines TRDV2 with TRDJ1; TRDD3 aligns across 8 bases. The CDR3 length is 17 residues. CDR1 GEAIGNYY and CDR2 EKD come from the germline V gene. CDR3 sequence (DNA): TGTGCCCGTGACATCGTTACTGGGGGTCAGTACACCGATAAACTCATCTTT. This codes for CARDIVTGGQYTDKLIF.

This clone has a count of ten or more. This sequence may be a read error, since a much larger clone differs from it by one base. Other DNA variants within this sample encode the same CDR3. CDR3 DNA: TGTGCCTGTGACACCGTGCTGGGGGCTCTGTACACTGATAAACTCATCTTT. Translation gives CACDTVLGALYTDKLIF. The chain carries TRDV2 and TRDJ1, with TRDD3 matching 7 bases. CDR3 length equals 17 residues. Germline V gives CDR1 GEAIGNYY, CDR2 EKD.

This clone occurred a few times. A far more abundant clone sits one base away, making this likely a read error. This CDR3 is also generated by other DNA sequences in the sample. The CDR3, as DNA: TGTGCCTGTGACACCGTAAAGTCTAAGGGGGATAAACTCATCTTT. It translates to CACDTVKSKGDKLIF. V and J are TRDV2 and TRDJ1; D remains unclear. The V end was cut by 0 bases, the J end by 5 bases, with 15 bases between. The CDR3 length is 15 residues. Looked up from germline, CDR1 is GEAIGNYY and CDR2 is EKD.

Turning to this clone: The protein recorded in TCRdb matches a much larger clone and deviates from this DNA's translation at residue 14, suggesting a read error; the protein here is obtained by translating the DNA. The J gene is TRDJ1, the V gene TRDV2, with D perhaps matching TRDD3 (6 bases). The CDR3 spans 16 residues. In germline, CDR1 is GEAIGNYY, CDR2 EKD. CDR3: CACDMVGGPWTDKPIF. CDR3 in DNA: TGTGCCTGTGACATGGTTGGGGGTCCTTGGACCGATAAACCCATCTTT.

As concerns this clone: This likely stems from a read error, as it lies one base from a far larger clone. Additional DNA sequences in this sample encode the identical CDR3. The chain couples TRDV2 to TRDJ1; D is unresolved. CDR1 and CDR2 (germline): GEAIGNYY, EKD. V shed 0 bases and J shed 0 bases, with 10 bases lying between them. The CDR3 contains 15 residues. CDR3 loop: CACDTLSGYTDKLIF. For the CDR3, the DNA is TGTGCCTGTGACACCCTCTCGGGGTACACCGATAAACTCATCTTT.

Turning to this clone: Distinct nucleotide sequences in the sample also encode this CDR3. Here the CDR3 reads CACDTAGGGIPVGDKLIF. The CDR3 nucleotides read TGTGCCTGTGACACCGCCGGGGGGGGGATACCTGTCGGCGATAAACTCATCTTT. The chain joins TRDV2 to TRDJ1; 9 positions agree with TRDD3. Germline CDR1 GEAIGNYY, CDR2 EKD. The V gene end was trimmed by 0 bases and the J gene end by 4 bases; junction bases not matched to a gene: 14. The CDR3 has 18 residues.

A remark on this clone: This DNA's translation and the protein TCRdb lists, from a much larger clone, do not match at residue 9, likely due to a read error; the protein shown is translated from the DNA. The J gene is TRDJ3, the V gene TRDV2; 7 bases agree with TRDD3. The CDR3 totals 22 residues. Germline assignment: CDR1 GEAIGNYY and CDR2 EKD. V lost 0 bases to trimming and J lost 0 bases; unmatched junction nucleotides: 16. The CDR3 DNA is TGTGCCTGTGACACCGTACTGGGGAATACGCTTCAGAGCTCCTGGGACACCCGACAGATGTTTTTC. Protein: CACDTVLGNTLQSSWDTRQMFF.

This clone is judged medium-sized. The sample has other DNA sequences that encode this CDR3 too. The chain combines TRDV2 with TRDJ1; 12 positions match TRDD3. This CDR3 region has 19 residues. Germline CDR1 is GEAIGNYY and CDR2 is EKD. The trim removed 0 bases at V and 1 base at J, leaving 11 bases unmatched. CDR3 sequence reads: CACDTLRTGGYIRTDKLIF. DNA for the CDR3: TGTGCCTGTGACACCCTTAGGACTGGGGGATACATCCGCACCGATAAACTCATCTTT.

This clone was seen more than once but under ten times. The rearrangement links TRDV2 to TRDJ1, with 11 bases lining up with TRDD3. The CDR3 covers 16 residues. The V gene end was trimmed by 3 bases and the J gene end by 3 bases; junction bases not matched to a gene: 8. CDR1 and CDR2 (germline): GEAIGNYY, EKD. The DNA of the CDR3 is TGTGCCTGTGACCGTCTGGGGGATACAGGACCCGATAAACTCATCTTT. Amino acid sequence: CACDRLGDTGPDKLIF.

Worth noting for this clone: This likely stems from a read error, as it lies one base from a far larger clone. V is TRDV2 and J is TRDJ1; 7 bases fit TRDD3. Losses at the gene ends were 3 bases for V and 1 base for J; bases not matched to a gene: 22. The V gene's germline CDR1 is GEAIGNYY and CDR2 EKD. CDR3 size: 20 residues. CDR3 DNA sequence: TGTGCCTGTGACCCCGTGAGTGGAACTGGGGTCACGATCCCCACCGATAAACTCATCTTT. This encodes CACDPVSGTGVTIPTDKLIF.

This clone has only a few counts. The V gene is TRDV2, the J gene TRDJ1; D possibly corresponds to TRDD3 (6 bases). Trimming removed 3 bases at V and 3 bases at J, with 16 bases between. This CDR3 region has 15 residues. Germline lookup yields CDR1 GEAIGNYY and CDR2 EKD. The CDR3 is CACDWAGEGSDKLIF. CDR3 nucleotide sequence: TGTGCCTGTGACTGGGCTGGGGAGGGGTCCGATAAACTCATCTTT.

This clone has only a few counts. The TCRdb protein, from a much larger clone, departs from this DNA's translation at residue 16, likely by read error; the protein shown derives from the DNA. The gene calls are TRDV2 and TRDJ1; 13 bases agree with TRDD3. CDR3 length: 19 amino acids. CDR1 is GEAIGNYY and CDR2 is EKD in the germline V gene. CDR3 protein: CACDTVLGDTRISTDRLIF. The CDR3 DNA is TGTGCCTGTGACACCGTACTGGGGGATACGCGGATTAGCACCGATAGACTCATCTTT.

In the case of this clone: A much larger clone sits a single nucleotide away, making a read error possible. The chain couples TRDV2 to TRDJ1, with TRDD3 as a possible D gene (6 bases). Germline CDR1 and CDR2: GEAIGNYY and EKD. The CDR3 consists of 16 residues. The CDR3 DNA sequence: TGTGCCTATGACCTCTTGGGGGGAACTCTAACCGATAAACTCATCTTT. This encodes CAYDLLGGTLTDKLIF.

A word on this clone: TCRdb's entry gives the protein of a much larger clone, which mismatches this DNA's translation at residue 4, likely from a read error; the protein reported here is translated from the DNA. CDR3 in amino acids: CACGTVQGGGSNTDKLIF. CDR3 DNA sequence: TGTGCCTGTGGCACCGTACAGGGCGGGGGATCTAACACCGATAAACTCATCTTT. The V and J genes are TRDV2 and TRDJ1; 7 positions match TRDD3. CDR3 length: 18 amino acids. Germline V gene data show CDR1 as GEAIGNYY and CDR2 as EKD.

A note on this clone: The protein recorded in TCRdb matches a much larger clone and deviates from this DNA's translation at residue 15, suggesting a read error; the protein here is obtained by translating the DNA. The chain couples TRDV2 to TRDJ1; 13 bases fit TRDD3. This CDR3 has 17 residues. In germline, CDR1 is GEAIGNYY, CDR2 EKD. DNA of the CDR3: TGTGCCTGTGACAACTTACTGGGGGATACGCGTACCGATAAACCCATCTTT. It is translated as CACDNLLGDTRTDKPIF.

In DNA, the CDR3 is TGTGCCTGTGACACCGTCCTTCCCACTTTGGGGGATACGCTTAGCACCGATAAACTCATCTTT. Translation: CACDTVLPTLGDTLSTDKLIF. V gene TRDV2 combines with J gene TRDJ1, with 11 positions matching TRDD3. The CDR3 contains 21 residues. The germline V gene encodes CDR1 GEAIGNYY and CDR2 EKD. V lost 0 bases and J lost 1; bases outside the gene matches: 18.

This clone is labeled medium-sized. This same CDR3 is encoded by further DNA sequences in the sample. The chain combines TRDV2 with TRDJ1; the D gene is possibly TRDD3 (6 bases). Germline V gives CDR1 GEAIGNYY, CDR2 EKD. Trimming pared 0 bases from V and 0 bases from J, leaving 22 bases between. CDR3 size: 19 residues. The CDR3 here is CACDTLGTSHERYTDKLIF. In DNA form, the CDR3 reads TGTGCCTGTGACACCCTGGGGACGTCTCACGAAAGGTACACCGATAAACTCATCTTT.

This clone was counted at least ten times. A single base is all that separates this from a far larger clone, so a read error is likely. Other nucleotide sequences in the sample specify the same CDR3. This rearrangement joins TRDV2 to TRDJ1; 8 bases map to TRDD3. This CDR3 comprises 14 residues. Per the germline V gene, CDR1 is GEAIGNYY and CDR2 is EKD. CDR3 coding DNA: TGTGCCTGCGACACCTGGGGGAACACCGATAAACTCATCTTT. It encodes CACDTWGNTDKLIF.

A word on this clone: A junction boundary mismatches the germline segment, possibly from a read error. The chain recombines TRDV2 with TRDJ1; TRDD3 aligns across 12 bases. Germline assignment: CDR1 GEAIGNYY and CDR2 EKD. This CDR3 is built from 22 residues. The CDR3 DNA reads as TGTGCCTGTGACACGGTCGCTCTGGGGGATACGCTCCAACCCCCGTACACCGGTAAACTCATCTTT. Amino acids: CACDTVALGDTLQPPYTGKLIF.

This clone was counted between two and nine times. The genes are TRDV2 and TRDJ1; TRDD3 aligns across 13 bases. There are 18 residues in the CDR3. CDR1 and CDR2 from the germline V gene are GEAIGNYY and EKD. After removal of 3 bases from V and 1 base from J, the junction contained 10 bases not matched to a gene. The CDR3 DNA is TGTGCCTGTGACTCAGTACTGGGGGATACGCTTAGCACCGATAAACTCATCTTT. It encodes CACDSVLGDTLSTDKLIF.

Comment on this clone: TCRdb assigns this DNA the protein of a much larger clone, which departs from its translation at residue 14; this likely reflects a read error, and the protein shown comes from translating the DNA. This chain's CDR3 is CACDTVGGMYPEKPIF. The CDR3 nucleotides read TGTGCCTGTGACACGGTTGGAGGTATGTATCCTGAAAAACCCATCTTT. This sequence joins TRDV2 and TRDJ1, with D unclear. The CDR3 loop spans 16 amino acids. CDR1 and CDR2 (germline): GEAIGNYY, EKD.

This clone is medium-sized by share. The chain links TRDV2 to TRDJ3; 13 nucleotides match TRDD3. This CDR3 is 20 amino acids long. In germline, CDR1 is GEAIGNYY, CDR2 EKD. J lost 1 base, V lost 0 bases, and 5 bases had no gene match. The CDR3 nucleotides are TGTGCCTGTGACACCCTACTGGGGGATACGAAGTCCTGGGACACCCGACAGATGTTTTTC. It yields the protein CACDTLLGDTKSWDTRQMFF.

This clone is termed medium-sized. The same CDR3 also results from other DNA sequences found in this sample. The chain carries TRDV2 and TRDJ3; maybe TRDD3 (5 bases). CDR1 and CDR2 (germline): GEAIGNYY, EKD. The CDR3 has 18 residues. V lost 0 bases to trimming and J lost 0 bases, with 11 bases between them. Written as DNA, the CDR3 is TGTGCCTGTGACACCGTGGGGTCGAGCTCCTGGGACACCCGACAGATGTTTTTC. Amino acid sequence: CACDTVGSSSWDTRQMFF.